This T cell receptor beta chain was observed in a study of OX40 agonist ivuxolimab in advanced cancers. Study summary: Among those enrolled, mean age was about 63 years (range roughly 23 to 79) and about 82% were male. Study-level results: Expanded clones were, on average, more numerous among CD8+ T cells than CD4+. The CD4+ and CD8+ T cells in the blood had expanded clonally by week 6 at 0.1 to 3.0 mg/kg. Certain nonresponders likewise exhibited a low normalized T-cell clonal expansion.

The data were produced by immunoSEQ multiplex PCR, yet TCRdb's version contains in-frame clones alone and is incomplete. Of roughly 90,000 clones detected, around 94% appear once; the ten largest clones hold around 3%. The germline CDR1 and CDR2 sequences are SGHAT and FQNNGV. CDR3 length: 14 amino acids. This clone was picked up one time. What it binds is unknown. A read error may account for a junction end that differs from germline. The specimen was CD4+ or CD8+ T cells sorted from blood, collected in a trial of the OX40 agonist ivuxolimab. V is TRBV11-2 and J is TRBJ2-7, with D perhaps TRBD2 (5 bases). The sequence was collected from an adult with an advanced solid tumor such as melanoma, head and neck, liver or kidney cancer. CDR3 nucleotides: TGTGCCAGCACCATCGGACTGGGCTCCCACGAGCAGTACTTC. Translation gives CASTIGLGSHEQYF.